At least ten counts were recorded for the clone carrying this TCR beta chain. Its matching antigen is unknown. The germline V gene encodes CDR1 SNHLY and CDR2 FYNNEI. The CDR3 length is 14 residues. V was pared by 4 bases and J by 5 bases, with 12 bases between. The entry originates in a study of response to subunit inactivated influenza vaccine. The study, taken as a whole, reports: The authors suggested that every seasonal influenza vaccination recruits few new T cells.

From the RT-PCR reads, TCRdb called clonotypes with MiXCR, one entry per CDR3 protein. The table shows about 520,000 distinct CDR3 sequences, with roughly 7.9% occurring only once. The sequenced sample was PBMCs from blood, obtained around 25 months after vaccination. This sequence joins TRBV2 and TRBJ2-1, with unresolved D. This clonotype was obtained from a man aged 50-75 years who received an inactivated influenza vaccine. CDR3 bases: TGTGCCAGCAGTGTAAGAAGATTAAACAATGAGCAGTTCTTC. Amino acid sequence: CASSVRRLNNEQFF.